The rows below give T cell receptor beta chains drawn from one sample of a study of blood T cells in healthy people across ages. TCRdb re-derived calls from the 5' RACE reads in MiXCR, one entry per CDR3 protein. The data show fewer than 1,200,000 distinct CDR3 sequences, with 20% to 25% seen just once and about 0.69% held by the top ten. In addition, the sample was reused for a study of T cells of mothers and their children.

Material: blood. The origin of the receptors is a girl aged 2 to 10 in good health. CDR3s include the opening cysteine and the closing phenylalanine or tryptophan. The D gene is left open where the match is weak. Rows give clone size only sometimes, using once, few, many, or a class for an expanded clone.

V,J,D,size,DNA,CDR3
TRBV7-8,TRBJ2-5,.,.,TGTGCCAGCAGCCAGACCGGGACATCAGAGACCCAGTACTTC,CASSQTGTSETQYF
TRBV20-1,TRBJ1-5,.,few,TGCAGTGCTAGAGATATCAGCGACGGTTTGCGCAATCAGCCCCAGCATTTT,CSARDISDGLRNQPQHF
TRBV6-1,TRBJ2-2,TRBD2,few,TGTGCCAGCCGCACCTTTAGGGAGGGCACCGGGGAGCTGTTTTTT,CASRTFREGTGELFF
TRBV20-1,TRBJ2-1,.,.,TGCAGTGCTATCCAGGGAAGGGATGAGCAGTTCTTC,CSAIQGRDEQFF
TRBV3-1,TRBJ1-6,TRBD1,many,TGTGCCAGCAGCCAGGGACAGGGATATTCACCCCTCCACTTT,CASSQGQGYSPLHF
TRBV9,TRBJ1-1,.,.,TGTGCCAGCAGCCCCCCGGGCCTGACCATGAACACTGAAGCTTTCTTT,CASSPPGLTMNTEAFF
TRBV6-5,TRBJ2-5,TRBD2,few,TGTGCCAGCAGTTATAGCGGACTAGCGGATCAAGAGACCCAGTACTTC,CASSYSGLADQETQYF
TRBV20-1,TRBJ2-1,TRBD2,few,TGCAGTGCTAGAGATCTAGCGGGAGCCTATGAGCAGTTCTTC,CSARDLAGAYEQFF
TRBV29-1,TRBJ2-2,.,few,TGCAGCGCCCACTGGAAGGGATTGGACACCGGGGAGCTGTTTTTT,CSAHWKGLDTGELFF
TRBV27,TRBJ2-1,.,.,TGTGCCAGCAGTTTGAGTGTGGAGACCCAAAAAAATGAGCAGTTCTTC,CASSLSVETQKNEQFF
TRBV6-2/TRBV6-3,TRBJ2-7,.,.,TGTGCCAGCGATATAGGGCGCGAGCAGTACTTC,CASDIGREQYF
TRBV24-1,TRBJ2-3,.,few,TGTGCCACCAGCGGCCACAAATCAGGGCCCGTTACAGATACGCAGTATTTT,CATSGHKSGPVTDTQYF
TRBV29-1,TRBJ2-7,.,.,TGCAGCGTTATGACGGATAGCTCCTACGAGCAGTACTTC,CSVMTDSSYEQYF
TRBV7-2,TRBJ1-6,.,.,TGTGCCAGCAGCTTAGAATTATCCCTACCCCTCCACTTT,CASSLELSLPLHF
TRBV28,TRBJ2-1,.,.,TGTGCCAGCAGGCCGGCGGAGAGCTCCTACAATGAGCAGTTCTTC,CASRPAESSYNEQFF